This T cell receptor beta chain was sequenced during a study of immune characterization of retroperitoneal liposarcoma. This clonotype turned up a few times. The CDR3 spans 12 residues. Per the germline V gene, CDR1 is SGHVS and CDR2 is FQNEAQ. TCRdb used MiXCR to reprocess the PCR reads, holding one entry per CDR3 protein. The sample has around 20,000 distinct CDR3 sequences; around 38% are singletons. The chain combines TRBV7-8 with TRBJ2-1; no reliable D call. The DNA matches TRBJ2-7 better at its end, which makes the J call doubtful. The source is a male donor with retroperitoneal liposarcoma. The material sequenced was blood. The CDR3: CASSFSPYEQYF. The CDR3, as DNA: TGTGCCAGCAGCTTTTCTCCGTACGAGCAGTACTTC.